The TCR beta chain under discussion was sequenced for a study of OX40 agonist ivuxolimab in advanced cancers. Sequenced by immunoSEQ multiplex PCR; TCRdb stores in-frame clones only, minus some. Here the sample spans 90,000 or so clones, 75% to 95% being singletons. General study findings and limits: CD4+ and CD8+ T cells in blood underwent clonal expansion by week 6 at 0.1 to 3.0 mg/kg.

V was shortened by 3 bases and J by 3 bases, with 3 bases between the two germline ends. The CDR3 contains 12 residues. Germline CDR1 reads MDHEN; CDR2 reads SYDVKM. As to this clone: Its specificity is not known.

Specimen: CD4+ or CD8+ T cells sorted from blood, collected in a trial of the OX40 agonist ivuxolimab. V gene TRBV28 combines with J gene TRBJ1-5; D is unresolved. The sequence came from an adult with an advanced solid tumor such as melanoma, head and neck, liver or kidney cancer. The CDR3 loop reads CASSFYNQPQHF. The CDR3 bases are TGTGCCAGCAGTTTTTACAATCAGCCCCAGCATTTT.